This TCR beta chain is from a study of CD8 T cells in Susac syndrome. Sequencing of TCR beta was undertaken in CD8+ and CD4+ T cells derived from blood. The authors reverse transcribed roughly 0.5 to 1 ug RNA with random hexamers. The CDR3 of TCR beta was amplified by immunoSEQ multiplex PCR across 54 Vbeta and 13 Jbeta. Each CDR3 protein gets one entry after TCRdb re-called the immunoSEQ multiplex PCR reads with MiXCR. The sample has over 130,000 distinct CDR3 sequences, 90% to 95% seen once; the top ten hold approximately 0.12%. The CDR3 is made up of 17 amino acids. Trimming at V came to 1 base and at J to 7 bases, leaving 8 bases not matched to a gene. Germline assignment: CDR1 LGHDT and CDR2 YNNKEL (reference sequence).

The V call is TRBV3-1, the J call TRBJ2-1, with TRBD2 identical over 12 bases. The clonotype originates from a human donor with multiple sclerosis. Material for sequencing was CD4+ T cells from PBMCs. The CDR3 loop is CASSQASTSGSKNEQFF. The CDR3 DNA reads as TGTGCCAGCAGCCAAGCCTCGACTAGCGGGAGCAAGAATGAGCAGTTCTTC.